This is a list of T cell receptor beta chains from one sample in a study of Ad26.COV2.S vaccination and SARS-CoV-2 variants. This table comes from immunoSEQ multiplex PCR, and its TCRdb copy is limited to in-frame clones, with some not included. The sample gives approximately 480,000 clones, around 90% of which show up once; about 13% is in the top ten. The sequenced sample was peripheral blood, obtained in a trial of Ad26.COV2.S vaccine versus placebo. The receptors derive from a person between 18 and 65 years old who received the Ad26.COV2.S COVID-19 vaccine or a placebo. CDR3s include the opening cysteine and the closing phenylalanine or tryptophan. The D gene is left open where the match is weak. The size field is filled for only some rows; it gives once, few, many or a size class.

v_gene,abundance,j_gene,d_gene,CDR3nt,CDR3aa
TRBV7-3,.,TRBJ2-1,TRBD2,TGTGCCAGCAGCGTTCGTCGAGCGGGGGGCAATGAGCAGTTCTTC,CASSVRRAGGNEQFF
TRBV7-9,once,TRBJ2-5,TRBD2,TGTGCCAGCAGCCCCCATCAAGGGGTCCCAGCGGGAGGAGGGACCCAGTACTTC,CASSPHQGVPAGGGTQYF
TRBV4-3,.,TRBJ2-3,TRBD2,TGCGCCAGCAGCCATGCCACTAGCGTTCCCCCCGATACGCAGTATTTT,CASSHATSVPPDTQYF
TRBV7-3,few,TRBJ1-6,.,TGTGCCAGCAGCTTAAACCCCCAGAATTCACCCCTCCACTTT,CASSLNPQNSPLHF
TRBV28,.,TRBJ1-5,TRBD1,TGTGCCAGCAGTCCGCGAATGGGACAGAACAATCAGCCCCAGCATTTT,CASSPRMGQNNQPQHF
TRBV14,.,TRBJ2-7,.,TGTGCCAGCAGCCAATTGGGAGTTTACGAGCAGTACTTC,CASSQLGVYEQYF
TRBV19,.,TRBJ1-4,TRBD1,TGTGCCAGTGGCGAACAGGGGGCGCGTAGTGAAAAACTGTTTTTT,CASGEQGARSEKLFF
TRBV2,.,TRBJ2-1,TRBD1,TGTGCCACCAACCGGGACAGGGACAATGAGCAGTTCTTC,CATNRDRDNEQFF
TRBV7-2,.,TRBJ2-5,.,TGTGCCAGCAGCCCCCTGAAACGGACCGATGGGGAGACCCAGTACTTC,CASSPLKRTDGETQYF
TRBV25-1,.,TRBJ2-1,TRBD2,TGTGCCAGCGGAGTAGCGGGAGGGAATGAGCAGTTCTTC,CASGVAGGNEQFF
TRBV19,.,TRBJ1-1,TRBD1,TGTGCCAGTAGGGCAGGGGGCACGTCGCACACTGAAGCTTTCTTT,CASRAGGTSHTEAFF
TRBV11-2,few,TRBJ2-1,TRBD2,TGTGCCAGCAGCTTGCGACTAGCGGGAGGACACAATGAGCAGTTCTTC,CASSLRLAGGHNEQFF
TRBV4-1,.,TRBJ2-7,.,TGCGCCAGCAGCCCTCCAGGGGTCTACGAGCAGTACTTC,CASSPPGVYEQYF
TRBV23-1,.,TRBJ1-3,.,TGCGCCAGCAGTCAACAGGGTTCTTCTTCTGGAAACACCATATATTTT,CASSQQGSSSGNTIYF
TRBV6-2/TRBV6-3,.,TRBJ2-3,TRBD2,TGTGCCAGCAGTTACCCCCGGGCTAGCGGGCTATCTAGCACAGATACGCAGTATTTT,CASSYPRASGLSSTDTQYF
TRBV27,.,TRBJ2-1,.,TGTGCCAGCAGTTCCCCATCCAACACAGGGGAGGGGAATGAGCAGTTCTTC,CASSSPSNTGEGNEQFF
TRBV9,.,TRBJ2-2,.,TGTGCCAGCAGCGTCAACAGGGCCTCCCGGGAGCTGTTTTTT,CASSVNRASRELFF
TRBV7-2,.,TRBJ2-7,TRBD1,TGTGCCAGCAGCTTAATGGGACAGAGGGAGTACGAGCAGTACTTC,CASSLMGQREYEQYF
TRBV5-1,once,TRBJ2-1,.,TGCGCCAGCAGCTTGGTGGCGGGCACCCCCTACAATGAGCAGTTCTTC,CASSLVAGTPYNEQFF
TRBV7-6,.,TRBJ2-5,TRBD2,TGTGCCAGCAGCTTTGGAGTAGCGGGAGTGGAGACCCAGTACTTC,CASSFGVAGVETQYF
TRBV14,.,TRBJ2-2,.,TGTGCCAGCAGCTCTACGCGGGGGAACACCGGGGAGCTGTTTTTT,CASSSTRGNTGELFF
TRBV23-1,.,TRBJ2-2,TRBD2,TGCGCCAGCACCCGTGAGGACAGGGATCTAGCGGGAGGATACACCGGGGAGCTGTTTTTT,CASTREDRDLAGGYTGELFF
TRBV5-8,.,TRBJ2-6,.,TGTGCCAGCAGCTTGGACGGGTCTGGGGCCAACGTCCTGACTTTC,CASSLDGSGANVLTF
TRBV2,.,TRBJ2-5,.,TGTGCCAGCAGTCTGAATCGCGGGGCTCAAGAGACCCAGTACTTC,CASSLNRGAQETQYF
TRBV28,once,TRBJ2-7,TRBD2,TGTGCCACCCGCGTACAGCGGGGGGGGCTGCCCTACGAGCAGTACTTC,CATRVQRGGLPYEQYF
TRBV6-5,.,TRBJ1-5,TRBD1,TGTGCCAGCAGTAGGACAGGTTCTAGCAATCAGCCCCAGCATTTT,CASSRTGSSNQPQHF
TRBV6-5,once,TRBJ1-6,.,TGTGCCAGCAGTTACTCGGTTAGGGAGGCACCCCTCCACTTT,CASSYSVREAPLHF
TRBV7-8,.,TRBJ2-3,.,TGTGCCAGCAGCCGACTCGTCGATACGCAGTATTTT,CASSRLVDTQYF
TRBV6-5,.,TRBJ2-7,TRBD1,TGTGCCAGCCAGAGACAGGGGGCTACCTACGAGCAGTACTTC,CASQRQGATYEQYF
TRBV19,.,TRBJ1-5,TRBD1,TGTGCCAGTAGTGGGACAGGAGGCAATCAGCCCCAGCATTTT,CASSGTGGNQPQHF
TRBV19,.,TRBJ2-1,TRBD2,TGTGCCAGTAGTTTCGGGACTAGGGCTAGGGGTGAGCAGTTCTTC,CASSFGTRARGEQFF
TRBV9,.,TRBJ2-1,TRBD2,TGTGCCAGCAGCGTCGGACTAGCGGGAGCCCATGAGCAGTTCTTC,CASSVGLAGAHEQFF
TRBV10-3,few,TRBJ2-2,.,TGTGCCATCAGGGGCGGGAATCTGGCCGGGGAGCTGTTTTTT,CAIRGGNLAGELFF
TRBV12-3/TRBV12-4,.,TRBJ2-1,.,TGTGCCAGCAGTTTGGGGTATGAGCAGTTCTTC,CASSLGYEQFF
TRBV11-2,.,TRBJ1-4,.,TGTGCCAGCAGCTTAACAGCGGGTGGGTCAGCTAATGAAAAACTGTTTTTT,CASSLTAGGSANEKLFF
TRBV10-1,.,TRBJ2-3,TRBD2,TGCGCCAGCCTTGGCGAGACTAGCGTTTTAGATACGCAGTATTTT,CASLGETSVLDTQYF
TRBV5-6,.,TRBJ1-2,.,TGTGCCAGCACTGGGGTGATTAACTATGGCTACACCTTC,CASTGVINYGYTF
TRBV11-3,.,TRBJ2-1,.,TGTGCCAGCAGCTTAGATCCCGGGACTGGGGCCTACAATGAGCAGTTCTTC,CASSLDPGTGAYNEQFF
TRBV7-9,.,TRBJ2-1,.,TGTGCCAGCAGCACAGGGAGTGAGCAGTTCTTC,CASSTGSEQFF
TRBV19,.,TRBJ2-1,.,TGTGCCAGTAGGGGACTCAAATACAATGAGCAGTTCTTC,CASRGLKYNEQFF
TRBV9,.,TRBJ1-1,.,TGTGCCAGCAGCGCCCGGACAGATATGAACACTGAAGCTTTCTTT,CASSARTDMNTEAFF
TRBV28,.,TRBJ1-2,TRBD1,TGTGCCAGCAGGGACCCCGGGACAGGGCCCCATGGCTACACCTTC,CASRDPGTGPHGYTF
TRBV6-6,.,TRBJ2-7,.,TGTGCCAGCAGCATCGGGAGTACCTACGAGCAGTACTTC,CASSIGSTYEQYF
TRBV10-3,.,TRBJ1-1,.,TGTGCCATCAACTTCGGACAGAACACTGAAGCTTTCTTT,CAINFGQNTEAFF
TRBV9,.,TRBJ1-3,.,TGTGCCAGCAGCGTGTCAGCCCAGGAAAGCTCTGGAAACACCATATATTTT,CASSVSAQESSGNTIYF
TRBV29-1,.,TRBJ2-7,.,TGCAGCGTTGCTCGGGTGGCAGGGGACGAGCAGTACTTC,CSVARVAGDEQYF
TRBV7-2,.,TRBJ2-1,.,TGTGCCAGCAGCTTAGGTATGGGAGCCCTCTCCTACAATGAGCAGTTCTTC,CASSLGMGALSYNEQFF
TRBV4-2,.,TRBJ2-2,TRBD1,TGTGCCAGCAGCCCAGAGGGTCGGACAGGGAGCGTTGGGAACACCGGGGAGCTGTTTTTT,CASSPEGRTGSVGNTGELFF